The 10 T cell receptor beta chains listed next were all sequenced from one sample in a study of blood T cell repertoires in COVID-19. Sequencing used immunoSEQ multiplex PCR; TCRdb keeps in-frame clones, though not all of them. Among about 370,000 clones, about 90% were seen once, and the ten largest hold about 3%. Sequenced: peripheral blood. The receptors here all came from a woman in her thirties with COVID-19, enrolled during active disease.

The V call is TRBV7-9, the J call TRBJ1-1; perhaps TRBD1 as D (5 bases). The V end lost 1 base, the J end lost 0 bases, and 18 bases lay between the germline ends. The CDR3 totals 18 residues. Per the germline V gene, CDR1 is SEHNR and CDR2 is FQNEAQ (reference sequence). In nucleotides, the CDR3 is TGTGCCAGCAGCTTAGAGGAAAGGGCAGGGCGATTGAACACTGAAGCTTTCTTT. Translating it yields CASSLEERAGRLNTEAFF.

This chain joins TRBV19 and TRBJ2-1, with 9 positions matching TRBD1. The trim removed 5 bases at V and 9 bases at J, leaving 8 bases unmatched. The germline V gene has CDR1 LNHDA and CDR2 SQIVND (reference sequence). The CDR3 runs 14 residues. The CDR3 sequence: CASSLRDRASEQFF. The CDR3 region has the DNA TGTGCCAGTAGTCTACGGGACAGGGCTTCTGAGCAGTTCTTC.

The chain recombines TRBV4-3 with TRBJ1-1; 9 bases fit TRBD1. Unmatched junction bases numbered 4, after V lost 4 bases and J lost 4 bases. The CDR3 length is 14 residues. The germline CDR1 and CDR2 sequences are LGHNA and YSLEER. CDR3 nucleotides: TGCGCCAGCAGCCTACAGGGGGCCGGCACTGAAGCTTTCTTT. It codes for CASSLQGAGTEAFF.

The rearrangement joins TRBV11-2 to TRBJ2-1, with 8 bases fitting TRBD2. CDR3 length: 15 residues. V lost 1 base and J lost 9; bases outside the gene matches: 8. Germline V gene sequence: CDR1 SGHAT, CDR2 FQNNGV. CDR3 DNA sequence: TGTGCCAGCAGCTTAGTAGCGGGGTCAGGAAGTGAGCAGTTCTTC. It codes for CASSLVAGSGSEQFF.

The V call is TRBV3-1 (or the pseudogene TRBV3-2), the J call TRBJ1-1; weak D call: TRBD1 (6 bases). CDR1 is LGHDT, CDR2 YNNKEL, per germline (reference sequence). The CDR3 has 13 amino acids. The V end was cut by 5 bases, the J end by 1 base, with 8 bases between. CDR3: CASSATGNTEAFF. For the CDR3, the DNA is TGTGCCAGCAGCGCGACAGGGAACACTGAAGCTTTCTTT.

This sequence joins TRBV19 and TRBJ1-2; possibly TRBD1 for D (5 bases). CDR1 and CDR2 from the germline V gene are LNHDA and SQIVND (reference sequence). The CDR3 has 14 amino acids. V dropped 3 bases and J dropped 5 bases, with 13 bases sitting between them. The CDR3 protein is CASSIPGREYGYTF. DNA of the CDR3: TGTGCCAGTAGTATTCCAGGGCGGGAATATGGCTACACCTTC.

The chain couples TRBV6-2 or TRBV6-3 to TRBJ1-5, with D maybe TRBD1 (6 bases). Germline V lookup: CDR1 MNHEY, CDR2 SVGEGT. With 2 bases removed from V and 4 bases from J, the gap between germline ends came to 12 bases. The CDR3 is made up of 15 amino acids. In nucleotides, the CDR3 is TGTGCCAGCAGTTACATTCCAGGGGAGAATCAGCCCCAGCATTTT. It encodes CASSYIPGENQPQHF.

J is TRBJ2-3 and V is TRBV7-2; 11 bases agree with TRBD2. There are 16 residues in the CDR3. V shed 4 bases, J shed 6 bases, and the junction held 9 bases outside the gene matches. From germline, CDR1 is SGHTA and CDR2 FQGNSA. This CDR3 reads CASSSVAGGPRDTQYF. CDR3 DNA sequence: TGTGCCAGCAGCTCTGTAGCGGGGGGGCCGCGGGATACGCAGTATTTT.

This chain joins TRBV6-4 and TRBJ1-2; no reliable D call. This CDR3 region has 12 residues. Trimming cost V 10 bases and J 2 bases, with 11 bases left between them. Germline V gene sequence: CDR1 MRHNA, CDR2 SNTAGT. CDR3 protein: CATWTGNYGYTF. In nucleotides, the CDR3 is TGTGCCACCTGGACGGGAAACTATGGCTACACCTTC.

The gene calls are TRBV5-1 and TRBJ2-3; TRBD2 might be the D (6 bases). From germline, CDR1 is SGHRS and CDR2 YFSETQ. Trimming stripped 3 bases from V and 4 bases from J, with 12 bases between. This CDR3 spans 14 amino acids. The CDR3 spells CASSSASGADTQYF. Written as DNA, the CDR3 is TGCGCCAGCAGCTCGGCGTCGGGGGCAGATACGCAGTATTTT.